A single sample gave rise to the 24 T cell receptor beta chains below, sequenced in a study of blood T cell repertoires in COVID-19. The table came from immunoSEQ multiplex PCR; TCRdb's copy has only in-frame clones and leaves some out. In the table there are some 81,000 clones, roughly 95% of which are singletons. The sample comprised peripheral blood. Receptors were obtained from a human donor with active COVID-19. The donor label of this sample is uncertain.

This sequence joins TRBV5-1 and TRBJ1-2; tentative D call: TRBD1 (5 bases). Germline V CDR1 and CDR2: SGHRS, YFSETQ. Between the trimmed V and J ends, which lost 3 bases and 7 bases, there was a span of 10 bases. The CDR3 totals 12 residues. The CDR3 coding sequence is TGCGCCAGCAGCTCAGGGATGTCTGGCTACACCTTC. This sequence encodes CASSSGMSGYTF.

The CDR3 DNA reads TGTGCTAGTGGTTATGGCACCTACGAGCAGTACTTC. Translating gives CASGYGTYEQYF. The rearrangement joins TRBV12-5 to TRBJ2-7; D uncertain. V was clipped by 4 bases and J by 2 bases, with 6 bases between them. CDR1 and CDR2 from the germline V gene are LGHNT and FRNRAP. The CDR3 is 12 amino acids.

The chain combines TRBV28 with TRBJ1-4; 9 bases are a match to TRBD1. The CDR3 sequence is 15 residues long. After removal of 5 bases from V and 10 bases from J, the junction contained 11 bases not matched to a gene. Germline loops: CDR1 MDHEN, CDR2 SYDVKM. The chain's CDR3 is CASSQTGTGWVKLFF. The DNA of the CDR3 is TGTGCCAGCAGTCAAACCGGGACAGGGTGGGTAAAACTGTTTTTT. The full variable domain, completed using reference TRBV28 and TRBJ1-4, is DVKVTQSSRYLVKRTGEKVFLECVQDMDHENMFWYRQDPGLGLRLIYFSYDVKMKEKGDIPEGYSVSREKKERFSLILESASTNQTSMYLCASSQTGTGWVKLFFGSGTQLSVL.

The chain joins TRBV19 to TRBJ1-5; 11 positions agree with TRBD1. Trimming took 8 bases from V and 1 from J; bases not matched to a gene: 4. CDR1 and CDR2 from the germline V gene are LNHDA and SQIVND (reference sequence). The CDR3 is 15 residues long. CDR3 protein: CASRTGGGSNQPQHF. The CDR3 DNA sequence: TGTGCCAGTCGGACAGGGGGCGGGAGCAATCAGCCCCAGCATTTT.

V and J are TRBV6-5 and TRBJ2-1; 9 bases agree with TRBD1. CDR3 size: 15 residues. Germline lookup yields CDR1 MNHEY and CDR2 SVGAGI. The V gene end was trimmed by 0 bases and the J gene end by 6 bases; junction bases not matched to a gene: 3. The CDR3 region is CASSYSTGGSNEQFF. The CDR3 DNA follows: TGTGCCAGCAGTTACTCGACAGGGGGATCCAATGAGCAGTTCTTC.

The CDR3 region is CATKRLGNTGELFF. CDR3 bases: TGTGCCACCAAGAGACTAGGGAACACCGGGGAGCTGTTTTTT. J is TRBJ2-2 and V is TRBV15; D perhaps matches TRBD2 (6 bases). V lost 7 bases and J lost 1, with 10 bases in between. The CDR3 is 14 amino acids. Germline CDR1 and CDR2: LNHNV and YYDKDF (reference sequence).

The chain combines TRBV7-8 with TRBJ1-6; D not resolved. The germline V gene encodes CDR1 SGHVS and CDR2 FQNEAQ. Trimming pared 5 bases from V and 0 bases from J, leaving 14 bases between. This CDR3 contains 17 residues. DNA of the CDR3: TGTGCCAGCAGCCCCGCGGGTACCAGCTCCTATAATTCACCCCTCCACTTT. Translating gives CASSPAGTSSYNSPLHF.

The V call is TRBV11-2, the J call TRBJ2-3; 7 positions match TRBD2. The CDR3 has 14 amino acids. The germline gives CDR1 SGHAT, CDR2 FQNNGV. With V trimmed by 5 bases and J by 2 bases, 4 bases remained unmatched. The CDR3 sequence: CASSVSGNTDTQYF. In DNA, the CDR3 is TGTGCCAGCAGCGTAAGCGGGAACACAGATACGCAGTATTTT.

The rearrangement links TRBV6-5 to TRBJ2-1; D is ambiguous. V lost 5 bases, J lost 7 bases, and 15 bases lay in between. The CDR3 has 14 residues. Germline CDR1 and CDR2: MNHEY and SVGAGI. The CDR3 spells CASSPSPASNEQFF. The CDR3 DNA reads as TGTGCCAGCAGTCCCAGCCCGGCTAGTAATGAGCAGTTCTTC.

This chain uses TRBV4-3 with TRBJ2-7; tentatively, D is TRBD2 (5 bases). Trimming removed 1 base from V and 4 bases from J, with 17 bases in between. CDR1 is LGHNA and CDR2 is YSLEER in the germline V gene. The CDR3 totals 16 residues. CDR3 DNA: TGCGCCAGCAGCCAAGGTTTTGGAGCGGCCAAGTACGAGCAGTACTTC. It yields the protein CASSQGFGAAKYEQYF.

V gene TRBV6-4 combines with J gene TRBJ2-2; D is unclear. Per the germline V gene, CDR1 is MRHNA and CDR2 is SNTAGT. V gave up 0 bases and J gave up 6 bases, with 11 bases separating them. This CDR3 is 15 amino acids long. CDR3 nucleotide sequence: TGTGCCAGCAGTGACTCGTGGAGTCCCCCCGGGGAGCTGTTTTTT. This gives the protein CASSDSWSPPGELFF.

V and J are TRBV9 and TRBJ2-5; tentative D call: TRBD1 (6 bases). The CDR3 loop spans 16 amino acids. Germline loops: CDR1 SGDLS, CDR2 YYNGEE. The V end was cut by 3 bases, the J end by 1 base, with 16 bases between. CDR3 bases: TGTGCCAGCAGCGCTACCCCGGGACATGGCCAAGAGACCCAGTACTTC. It translates to CASSATPGHGQETQYF.

The rearrangement uses TRBV5-4 and TRBJ2-2; TRBD1 aligns across 9 bases. Germline CDR1 is SGHNT and CDR2 is YYREEE (reference sequence). V trimming: 4 bases; J trimming: 8 bases; junction bases outside the gene matches: 9. CDR3 length: 15 amino acids. Here the CDR3 reads CASSPGQGQGGELFF. CDR3 DNA sequence: TGTGCCAGCAGCCCGGGACAGGGCCAGGGAGGGGAGCTGTTTTTT.

The table lists this clone with a count of one. The CDR3 DNA is TGTGCCAGCAGCCAAGTCCCGGGGGACCCGGGAGAGACCCAGTACTTC. Its protein is CASSQVPGDPGETQYF. This chain joins TRBV14 and TRBJ2-5, with D maybe TRBD2 (6 bases). The germline CDR1 and CDR2 sequences are SGHDN and FVKESK. The CDR3 sequence is 16 residues long. V lost 1 base and J 4 bases, leaving 16 bases between the germline ends. The variable domain in full, with the rest retrieved from reference TRBV14 and TRBJ2-5, is EAGVTQFPSHSVIEKGQTVTLRCDPISGHDNLYWYRRVMGKEIKFLLHFVKESKQDESGMPNNRFLAERTGGTYSTLKVQPAELEDSGVYFCASSQVPGDPGETQYFGPGTRLLVL.

The chain combines TRBV5-4 with TRBJ2-7, with TRBD2 as a possible D gene (6 bases). The CDR3 length is 14 residues. Germline CDR1 SGHNT, CDR2 YYREEE (reference sequence). V was pared by 3 bases and J by 1 base, with 11 bases between. The CDR3 loop is CASSSRDSSYEQYF. The CDR3, as DNA: TGTGCCAGCAGCTCCCGGGACTCATCCTACGAGCAGTACTTC.

The gene calls are TRBV5-6 and TRBJ2-7; 8 positions agree with TRBD1. The length of the CDR3 is 13 residues. Germline values: CDR1 SGHDT, CDR2 YYEEEE. Trimming removed 4 bases from V and 4 bases from J; junction bases left unmatched: 4. CDR3 nucleotide sequence: TGTGCCAGCAGCCGGACAGGGAATTACGAGCAGTACTTC. Encoded protein: CASSRTGNYEQYF.

This clone was seen once. The chain is built from TRBV29-1 and TRBJ2-7, with 8 bases that match TRBD1. The CDR3 covers 15 residues. Germline-derived CDR1 and CDR2 are SQVTM and ANQGSEA. With 1 base clipped from V and 5 bases from J, the junction kept 10 bases outside the gene matches. CDR3 in amino acids: CSVEALTGARNEQYF. In nucleotides, the CDR3 is TGCAGCGTTGAAGCCTTGACAGGGGCTCGAAACGAGCAGTACTTC.

The chain carries TRBV3-1 (or the pseudogene TRBV3-2) and TRBJ2-7; 8 positions agree with TRBD1. V lost 4 bases and J lost 2; bases outside the gene matches: 4. The germline gives CDR1 LGHDT, CDR2 YNNKEL (reference sequence). This CDR3 spans 14 amino acids. CDR3 residues: CASSLSGGPYEQYF. The CDR3 nucleotides are TGTGCCAGCAGCCTATCAGGGGGCCCCTACGAGCAGTACTTC.

The V and J genes are TRBV19 and TRBJ2-7; 9 bases line up with TRBD2. Germline V gene sequence: CDR1 LNHDA, CDR2 SQIVND (reference sequence). After removal of 7 bases from V and 1 base from J, the junction contained 8 bases not matched to a gene. The CDR3 runs 15 residues. CDR3 nucleotides: TGTGCCAGTAAAATCGGTAGCGGGGGTTCCTACGAGCAGTACTTC. Translation gives CASKIGSGGSYEQYF.

The chain joins TRBV25-1 to TRBJ2-4; tentative D call: TRBD2 (6 bases). Trimming pared 8 bases from V and 8 bases from J, leaving 10 bases between. The CDR3 contains 11 residues. Looked up from germline, CDR1 is MGHDK and CDR2 is SYGVNS. Here the CDR3 DNA reads TGTGCCAGCGGGACTGCAGACATTCAGTACTTC. Its protein is CASGTADIQYF.

The chain recombines TRBV5-1 with TRBJ2-3, with D tentatively TRBD2 (5 bases). This CDR3 is 14 amino acids long. V was cut by 3 bases and J by 4 bases, with 12 bases left in between. Germline V gene data show CDR1 as SGHRS and CDR2 as YFSETQ. The CDR3 loop reads CASSWTGLADTQYF. CDR3 nucleotides: TGCGCCAGCAGCTGGACTGGTTTGGCAGATACGCAGTATTTT.

This chain uses TRBV4-1 with TRBJ1-2; 9 bases align to TRBD1. Germline V gene data show CDR1 as MGHRA and CDR2 as YSYEKL. The J segment lost 5 bases and the V segment lost 2 bases, leaving 6 bases of the junction unmatched. The CDR3 has 15 residues. CDR3 residues: CASSQSSTGGYGYTF. DNA for the CDR3: TGCGCCAGCAGCCAATCTTCGACAGGGGGGTATGGCTACACCTTC.

The chain joins TRBV5-3 to TRBJ1-2; a possible D gene is TRBD1 (5 bases). TRBV5-3 is sorted into the ORF group, with uncertain function. Trimming took 3 bases from V and 1 from J, leaving 13 bases between them. The length of the CDR3 is 15 residues. CDR3 bases: TGTGCCAGAAGCTGTCTTTGGAGGGGTAACTATGGCTACACCTTC. Amino acids: CARSCLWRGNYGYTF.

This sequence joins TRBV15 and TRBJ1-5, with no clear D. The CDR3 runs 15 residues. Trimming removed 8 bases at V and 0 bases at J, with 14 bases between. The germline CDR1 and CDR2 sequences are LNHNV and YYDKDF (reference sequence). In DNA, the CDR3 is TGTGCCACCGGCGGCGGGCGGACTAGCAATCAGCCCCAGCATTTT. Protein product: CATGGGRTSNQPQHF.